The 28 T cell receptor beta chains below come from one sample, sequenced in a study of control samples from healthy donors and cancer patients. Measured with immunoSEQ multiplex PCR; TCRdb has only the in-frame clones, and not every one. The sample shows 110,000 to 150,000 clones, 92% of them seen only once. Sequenced: blood. The receptors stem from a man aged 25-40 years in good health.

As regards this clone: The identical CDR3 is also encoded by other nucleotide sequences in the sample. The CDR3 loop reads CASSLVTDTQYF. The CDR3, as DNA: TGTGCCAGCAGCTTGGTTACAGATACGCAGTATTTT. This chain links TRBV5-4 with TRBJ2-3; D call uncertain. Per germline, CDR1 SGHNT and CDR2 YYREEE (reference sequence). The V end was cut by 0 bases, the J end by 3 bases, with 2 bases between. The CDR3 contains 12 residues.

V and J are TRBV28 and TRBJ2-2; 12 bases agree with TRBD2. This CDR3 contains 18 residues. In germline, CDR1 is MDHEN, CDR2 SYDVKM. V was clipped by 10 bases and J by 1 base; unmatched bases: 13. CDR3 sequence: CATIRTSGTGQNTGELFF. CDR3 nucleotide sequence: TGTGCCACCATCCGGACTAGCGGGACCGGACAGAACACCGGGGAGCTGTTTTTT. The whole variable domain, filled in from reference TRBV28 and TRBJ2-2, reads DVKVTQSSRYLVKRTGEKVFLECVQDMDHENMFWYRQDPGLGLRLIYFSYDVKMKEKGDIPEGYSVSREKKERFSLILESASTNQTSMYLCATIRTSGTGQNTGELFFGEGSRLTVL.

The chain couples TRBV10-3 to TRBJ2-7; D may correspond to TRBD1 or TRBD2 (6 bases each). The CDR3 is 17 amino acids. Germline V gene sequence: CDR1 ENHRY, CDR2 SYGVKD. Trimming left V 2 bases short and J 7 bases short, with 24 bases between. CDR3: CAISEPGVRAGGGEQYF. The CDR3 DNA reads TGTGCCATCAGTGAGCCGGGAGTGCGGGCTGGGGGCGGGGAGCAGTACTTC.

The genes are TRBV7-8 and TRBJ2-1, with a weak D call TRBD2 (6 bases). Trimming stripped 5 bases from V and 0 bases from J, with 14 bases between. Germline values: CDR1 SGHVS, CDR2 FQNEAQ. CDR3 length: 16 amino acids. CDR3 protein: CASSPRRGSSYNEQFF. CDR3 coding DNA: TGTGCCAGCAGCCCGAGACGGGGGAGCTCCTACAATGAGCAGTTCTTC.

The rearrangement joins TRBV15 to TRBJ1-6, with 8 bases matching TRBD1. This CDR3 comprises 19 residues. CDR1 is LNHNV and CDR2 is YYDKDF in the germline V gene (reference sequence). V gave up 0 bases and J gave up 1 base; unmatched junction bases: 8. DNA for the CDR3: TGTGCCACCAGCAGAGATCGGACAGGGTATTATTCCTATAATTCACCCCTCCACTTT. Translation: CATSRDRTGYYSYNSPLHF.

This rearrangement joins TRBV9 to TRBJ2-7; TRBD1 aligns across 11 bases. The ends lost 4 bases at V and 3 bases at J; junction bases unmatched: 6. This CDR3 region has 15 residues. Germline V CDR1 and CDR2: SGDLS, YYNGEE. The CDR3 DNA sequence: TGTGCCAGCAGCCCCCGGACAGGGGGCTTCTACGAGCAGTACTTC. This translates into CASSPRTGGFYEQYF.

This clone was counted a single time. The chain is built from TRBV30 and TRBJ2-2; D tentatively fits TRBD1 or TRBD2 (6 bases each). CDR1 and CDR2 (germline): GTSNPN, SVGIG (reference sequence). The CDR3 extends over 14 amino acids. Trimming removed 4 bases at V and 5 bases at J, with 14 bases between. The CDR3 coding sequence is TGTGCCTGGACCACGGGGGCGGGGACCGGGGAGCTGTTTTTT. It specifies CAWTTGAGTGELFF.

This rearrangement joins TRBV5-4 to TRBJ2-7; D remains ambiguous. This CDR3 is built from 14 residues. The germline V and J ends were trimmed by 4 bases and 1 base, with 12 bases remaining between them. Germline V lookup: CDR1 SGHNT, CDR2 YYREEE (reference sequence). CDR3 in amino acids: CASSHQGNSYEQYF. The DNA for the CDR3 is TGTGCCAGCAGCCACCAAGGTAATTCCTACGAGCAGTACTTC.

This chain joins TRBV4-2 and TRBJ2-1; 7 nucleotides align to TRBD2. V lost 1 base and J lost 5; bases outside the gene matches: 8. This CDR3 region has 16 residues. Germline V CDR1 and CDR2: LGHNA, YNFKEQ. CDR3 in amino acids: CASSQGSSGTHNEQFF. The CDR3 DNA follows: TGTGCCAGCAGCCAAGGATCAAGCGGGACCCACAATGAGCAGTTCTTC.

The chain recombines TRBV9 with TRBJ2-1; D ambiguous. This CDR3 is built from 15 residues. V dropped 0 bases and J dropped 8 bases, with 15 bases sitting between them. The germline V gene encodes CDR1 SGDLS and CDR2 YYNGEE. CDR3 loop: CASSVGARGVYEQFF. DNA for the CDR3: TGTGCCAGCAGCGTAGGGGCTAGAGGAGTGTATGAGCAGTTCTTC.

This rearrangement joins TRBV28 to TRBJ2-7; possible D gene TRBD2, 5 bases. The CDR3 extends over 14 amino acids. The V end was cut by 3 bases, the J end by 7 bases, with 16 bases between. CDR1 and CDR2 from the germline V gene are MDHEN and SYDVKM. This CDR3 reads CASSLSVLSGEQYF. The CDR3 nucleotides are TGTGCCAGCAGTTTGTCAGTATTGTCGGGGGAGCAGTACTTC. Full variable domain (rest looked up from reference TRBV28 and TRBJ2-7): DVKVTQSSRYLVKRTGEKVFLECVQDMDHENMFWYRQDPGLGLRLIYFSYDVKMKEKGDIPEGYSVSREKKERFSLILESASTNQTSMYLCASSLSVLSGEQYFGPGTRLTVT.

The chain couples TRBV28 to TRBJ2-6, with D perhaps matching TRBD1 (5 bases). This CDR3 has 16 amino acids. Germline V gene data show CDR1 as MDHEN and CDR2 as SYDVKM. Trimming took 3 bases from V and 1 from J, leaving 10 bases between them. CDR3 region: CASSFRGGSGANVLTF. The CDR3 DNA reads TGTGCCAGCAGTTTTAGGGGCGGATCTGGGGCCAACGTCCTGACTTTC.

This clone was observed a handful of times. The chain employs TRBV7-2 and TRBJ2-1; 12 bases agree with TRBD2. Trimming cost V 5 bases and J 2 bases; bases outside gene matches: 1. Germline loops: CDR1 SGHTA, CDR2 FQGNSA. The CDR3 loop spans 15 amino acids. The CDR3, as DNA: TGTGCCAGCAGCCCTAGCGGGGGGGCCTACAATGAGCAGTTCTTC. Translating gives CASSPSGGAYNEQFF.

This chain joins TRBV5-6 and TRBJ1-6; unclear D gene. There are 15 residues in the CDR3. The germline gives CDR1 SGHDT, CDR2 YYEEEE. The V end was cut by 0 bases, the J end by 5 bases, with 9 bases between. The CDR3 here is CASSLERTNNSPLHF. DNA for the CDR3: TGTGCCAGCAGCTTGGAGAGAACTAATAATTCACCCCTCCACTTT.

This chain links TRBV27 with TRBJ2-5, with D tentatively TRBD2 (5 bases). Germline-derived CDR1 and CDR2 are MNHEY and SMNVEV (reference sequence). V was trimmed by 2 bases and J by 3 bases, leaving 7 bases between them. This CDR3 has 13 amino acids. As DNA, the CDR3 is TGTGCCAGCAGTTTACGGCGGGAAGAGACCCAGTACTTC. It translates to CASSLRREETQYF.

V is TRBV27 and J is TRBJ2-5, with no clear D. Trimming removed 2 bases from V and 4 bases from J, with 2 bases in between. Germline V lookup: CDR1 MNHEY, CDR2 SMNVEV (reference sequence). CDR3 size: 11 residues. CDR3 coding DNA: TGTGCCAGCAGTTTAGGAGAGACCCAGTACTTC. This encodes CASSLGETQYF.

V and J are TRBV27 and TRBJ1-6, with D possibly being TRBD1 (5 bases). From germline, CDR1 is MNHEY and CDR2 SMNVEV (reference sequence). V was cut by 4 bases and J by 7 bases, with 14 bases left in between. This CDR3 has 15 residues. In DNA form, the CDR3 reads TGTGCCAGCAGTTCATCAGGGCCCCAGAATTCACCCCTCCACTTT. Translating gives CASSSSGPQNSPLHF.

The rearrangement uses TRBV7-9 and TRBJ2-5; perhaps TRBD2 as D (6 bases). V was trimmed by 0 bases and J by 7 bases, leaving 18 bases between them. The CDR3 has 16 amino acids. CDR1 is SEHNR and CDR2 is FQNEAQ in the germline V gene (reference sequence). CDR3 nucleotides: TGTGCCAGCAGCTTAGCTGGGACTGGTACCCTAGGGACCCAGTACTTC. Its translation is CASSLAGTGTLGTQYF.

The chain uses TRBV28 and TRBJ2-7; the match to TRBD2 covers 14 bases. V was pared by 9 bases and J by 0 bases, with 7 bases of the junction left unmatched. This CDR3 comprises 16 residues. Germline values: CDR1 MDHEN, CDR2 SYDVKM. This CDR3 is CASKTSGRVSSYEQYF. The DNA of the CDR3 is TGTGCCAGTAAGACTAGCGGGAGGGTAAGCTCCTACGAGCAGTACTTC.

This sequence joins TRBV29-1 and TRBJ1-2; D gene uncertain. The V and J ends lost 6 bases and 4 bases respectively, with 18 bases between them. The CDR3 consists of 14 residues. Per the germline V gene, CDR1 is SQVTM and CDR2 is ANQGSEA. The CDR3 protein is CSVVSWQYPYGYTF. DNA for the CDR3: TGCAGCGTAGTCTCTTGGCAGTATCCCTATGGCTACACCTTC. The variable domain in full, with the rest retrieved from reference TRBV29-1 and TRBJ1-2, is SAVISQKPSRDICQRGTSLTIQCQVDSQVTMMFWYRQQPGQSLTLIATANQGSEATYESGFVIDKFPISRPNLTFSTLTVSNMSPEDSSIYLCSVVSWQYPYGYTFGSGTRLTVV.

The chain employs TRBV6-5 and TRBJ1-1, with D possibly TRBD1 on 6 matching bases. CDR1 MNHEY and CDR2 SVGAGI come from the germline V gene. The CDR3 is made up of 15 amino acids. V gave up 4 bases and J gave up 0 bases, with 12 bases separating them. CDR3 sequence reads: CASSSTGTLNTEAFF. CDR3 nucleotides: TGTGCCAGCAGTTCAACCGGGACACTGAACACTGAAGCTTTCTTT.

This chain connects TRBV11-3 to TRBJ2-1; 9 nucleotides agree with TRBD2. Germline V gene sequence: CDR1 SGHNT, CDR2 YENEEA. J was trimmed by 10 bases and V by 5 bases; bases with no gene match: 18. There are 17 residues in the CDR3. CDR3 sequence: CASSRAISGSSIVEQFF. CDR3 nucleotide sequence: TGTGCCAGCAGCAGGGCTATTAGCGGGAGTTCCATCGTCGAGCAGTTCTTC.

The V call is TRBV29-1, the J call TRBJ2-4, with TRBD2 matching 8 bases. Per germline, CDR1 SQVTM and CDR2 ANQGSEA. J was trimmed by 3 bases and V by 5 bases; bases with no gene match: 21. The CDR3 covers 19 residues. CDR3 sequence reads: CSVYFEREKDWYGKNIQYF. CDR3 nucleotides: TGCAGCGTTTACTTCGAGCGGGAGAAGGATTGGTATGGCAAAAACATTCAGTACTTC.

The CDR3 sequence is CASSLVGRDQPQHF. The CDR3 DNA reads TGTGCCAGCAGCTTAGTGGGGCGCGATCAGCCCCAGCATTTT. The chain links TRBV7-2 to TRBJ1-5; a possible D gene is TRBD1 (5 bases). The CDR3 spans 14 residues. Trimming took off 1 base at V and 5 bases at J, with 9 bases between the two ends. Looked up from germline, CDR1 is SGHTA and CDR2 is FQGNSA.

The chain couples TRBV6-1 to TRBJ1-1, with a weak D call TRBD1 (5 bases). The CDR3 covers 15 residues. The V gene's germline CDR1 is MNHNS and CDR2 SASEGT. V was clipped by 3 bases and J by 3 bases, with 14 bases between them. CDR3 bases: TGTGCCAGCAGTGAGTGGGCAGGGACTTACACTGAAGCTTTCTTT. Translated: CASSEWAGTYTEAFF.

The chain combines TRBV6-6 with TRBJ2-1; D is ambiguous. The length of the CDR3 is 13 residues. Trimming took off 0 bases at V and 3 bases at J, with 3 bases between the two ends. CDR1 is MNHNY and CDR2 is SVGAGI in the germline V gene (reference sequence). CDR3 DNA: TGTGCCAGCAGTTACTCCCACTACAATGAGCAGTTCTTC. This sequence encodes CASSYSHYNEQFF.

The V call is TRBV24-1, the J call TRBJ2-3, with D uncertain. This CDR3 is built from 13 residues. The germline V gene has CDR1 KGHDR and CDR2 SFDVKD. The ends were cut back, 4 bases at V and 0 bases at J, with 4 bases in the middle. Here the CDR3 reads CATSERSTDTQYF. In DNA form, the CDR3 reads TGTGCCACCAGTGAAAGAAGCACAGATACGCAGTATTTT.

The sample holds one count of this clone. The CDR3 nucleotides read TGTGCCAGCAGTGGAGGGACGGCTCCTTTCTTCTCCTACGAGCAGTACTTC. Its protein product is CASSGGTAPFFSYEQYF. V is TRBV6-1 and J is TRBJ2-7; either TRBD1 or TRBD2 may fit D (5 bases each). This CDR3 contains 17 residues. Per germline, CDR1 MNHNS and CDR2 SASEGT. Trimming took 4 bases from V and 0 from J, leaving 19 bases between them.